Listed here are 30 T cell receptor beta chains from one sample, sequenced in a study of primary melanoma T cells and metastatic recurrence. Profiling relied on immunoSEQ multiplex PCR, and the TCRdb table lists in-frame clones only, not all of them. Of roughly 500 clones listed, 78% were seen once; the top ten hold roughly a sixth. The sequencing sample was made of melanoma tumor tissue. Every receptor here comes from a human donor with melanoma.

This clone came up a few times. Relative to the germline gene, one junction end is altered; a read error may explain this. The chain has TRBV6-8 and TRBJ2-3; the match to TRBD2 covers 9 bases. This CDR3 has 15 residues. CDR1 is MNHGY, CDR2 SAAAGT, per germline. The DNA for the CDR3 is TGTGCCATCAGTGCAGTAGCGGGAGGCACAGATACGCAGTATTTT. Translation gives CAISAVAGGTDTQYF.

The gene calls are TRBV14 and TRBJ1-2; D is unresolved. CDR1 is SGHDN and CDR2 is FVKESK in the germline V gene. The CDR3 covers 13 residues. V lost 3 bases, J lost 7 bases, and 12 bases lay in between. The CDR3 sequence: CASSHSRNRGYTF. The CDR3 DNA sequence: TGTGCCAGCAGCCATTCCCGCAATCGTGGCTACACCTTC.

A word on this clone: Germline and junction disagree at one end, which may indicate a read error. The gene calls are TRBV30 and TRBJ2-3; D is perhaps TRBD2 (5 bases). Germline CDR1 is GTSNPN and CDR2 is SVGIG (reference sequence). This CDR3 spans 12 amino acids. The chain's CDR3 is CAWSAGTNTQYF. The CDR3 region has the DNA TGTGCCTGGAGCGCGGGCACAAATACGCAGTATTTT.

This clone was picked up one time. The J gene is TRBJ2-3, the V gene TRBV19; possibly TRBD1 for D (6 bases). Per the germline V gene, CDR1 is LNHDA and CDR2 is SQIVND (reference sequence). Trimming removed 7 bases from V and 4 bases from J, with 15 bases in between. CDR3 length: 14 residues. The CDR3 protein is CASTQTQGSDTQYF. The CDR3 nucleotides read TGTGCCAGTACTCAAACCCAGGGGTCAGATACGCAGTATTTT.

This chain connects TRBV19 to TRBJ2-5; 8 bases agree with TRBD1. Losses at the gene ends were 5 bases for V and 3 bases for J; bases not matched to a gene: 11. The CDR3 contains 16 residues. The germline gives CDR1 LNHDA, CDR2 SQIVND (reference sequence). In DNA, the CDR3 is TGTGCCAGTAGTGCCACCCCCGGGACAGGAAAAGAGACCCAGTACTTC. Protein: CASSATPGTGKETQYF.

Written as DNA, the CDR3 is TGTGCCAGCAGTTACTCGGGAGGGAACACCGGGGAGCTGTTTTTT. Its protein product is CASSYSGGNTGELFF. J is TRBJ2-2 and V is TRBV6-8, with D perhaps TRBD2 (6 bases). The length of the CDR3 is 15 residues. Trimming took 0 bases from V and 1 from J, leaving 6 bases between them. The germline gives CDR1 MNHGY, CDR2 SAAAGT.

The chain has TRBV15 and TRBJ2-5; TRBD2 matches 10 bases. The CDR3 consists of 17 residues. The V segment lost 0 bases and the J segment 7 bases; nucleotides outside the gene matches: 11. The germline CDR1 and CDR2 sequences are LNHNV and YYDKDF (reference sequence). The chain's CDR3 is CATSRDEVLAGVPTQYF. Written as DNA, the CDR3 is TGTGCCACCAGCAGAGATGAGGTCCTAGCGGGGGTGCCGACCCAGTACTTC.

This sequence joins TRBV6-8 and TRBJ1-2; no clear D. This CDR3 contains 12 residues. The germline V and J ends were trimmed by 5 bases and 5 bases, with 9 bases remaining between them. Germline lookup yields CDR1 MNHGY and CDR2 SAAAGT. The CDR3 loop is CASSDWAYGYTF. In DNA, the CDR3 is TGTGCCAGCAGTGACTGGGCGTATGGCTACACCTTC.

The CDR3 reads CASSMKGISQPQHF. CDR3 DNA: TGTGCCAGTAGTATGAAGGGTATAAGTCAGCCCCAGCATTTT. The chain joins TRBV19 to TRBJ1-5; no clear D gene. The CDR3 spans 14 residues. Trimming left V 3 bases short and J 6 bases short, with 12 bases between. CDR1 is LNHDA, CDR2 SQIVND, per germline (reference sequence).

This clone was detected once. This chain connects TRBV7-1 to TRBJ1-5; D is unresolved. TRBV7-1 is an open reading frame whose function is uncertain. Trimming pared 7 bases from V and 4 bases from J, leaving 11 bases between. This CDR3 spans 13 amino acids. The CDR3 reads CASTLGRNQPQHF. The CDR3, as DNA: TGTGCCAGCACCCTCGGCAGGAATCAGCCCCAGCATTTT.

The chain joins TRBV28 to TRBJ1-4; D might be TRBD1 (6 bases). Germline-derived CDR1 and CDR2 are MDHEN and SYDVKM. Trimming pared 5 bases from V and 5 bases from J, leaving 12 bases between. This CDR3 is 14 amino acids long. CDR3 DNA: TGTGCCAGCAGTCCGACAGGCTACAATGAAAAACTGTTTTTT. Its protein is CASSPTGYNEKLFF.

V usage is TRBV30 and J usage is TRBJ2-5, with D unclear. Germline V gene data show CDR1 as GTSNPN and CDR2 as SVGIG (reference sequence). Trimming removed 4 bases at V and 2 bases at J, with 8 bases between. This CDR3 contains 12 residues. The CDR3: CAWNGKQETQYF. For the CDR3, the DNA is TGTGCCTGGAATGGGAAACAAGAGACCCAGTACTTC. Based on the CDR3 plus reference TRBV30 and TRBJ2-5, the full variable domain is SQTIHQWPATLVQPVGSPLSLECTVEGTSNPNLYWYRQAAGRGLQLLFYSVGIGQISSEVPQNLSASRPQDRQFILSSKKLLLSDSGFYLCAWNGKQETQYFGPGTRLLVL.

The V and J genes are TRBV6-8 and TRBJ2-1, with 10 nucleotides matching TRBD2. V was clipped by 6 bases and J by 8 bases; unmatched bases: 4. The CDR3 spans 13 residues. From germline, CDR1 is MNHGY and CDR2 SAAAGT. The CDR3 protein is CASRIAGGDEQFF. The CDR3, as DNA: TGTGCCAGCAGAATAGCGGGAGGCGATGAGCAGTTCTTC.

This chain connects TRBV15 to TRBJ1-4; tentatively, D is TRBD1 (5 bases). Per germline, CDR1 LNHNV and CDR2 YYDKDF (reference sequence). CDR3 length equals 16 residues. With 3 bases removed from V and 4 bases from J, the gap between germline ends came to 15 bases. The CDR3 coding sequence is TGTGCCACCAGCAGGGACTACGGGACGAGTAATGAAAAACTGTTTTTT. Amino acids: CATSRDYGTSNEKLFF. Full variable domain (rest looked up from reference TRBV15 and TRBJ1-4): DAMVIQNPRYQVTQFGKPVTLSCSQTLNHNVMYWYQQKSSQAPKLLFHYYDKDFNNEADTPDNFQSRRPNTSFCFLDIRSPGLGDTAMYLCATSRDYGTSNEKLFFGSGTQLSVL.

This chain joins TRBV5-1 and TRBJ1-1; D gene uncertain. Germline V lookup: CDR1 SGHRS, CDR2 YFSETQ. CDR3 length: 14 amino acids. V was trimmed by 1 base and J by 1 base, leaving 8 bases between them. In nucleotides, the CDR3 is TGCGCCAGCAGCTTGAGGCAGGAGAACACTGAAGCTTTCTTT. Encoded protein: CASSLRQENTEAFF.

The V call is TRBV28, the J call TRBJ2-3; D might be TRBD1 or TRBD2, each matching 7 bases. V was clipped by 7 bases and J by 6 bases, with 11 bases between them. The CDR3 contains 12 residues. Germline CDR1 and CDR2: MDHEN and SYDVKM. CDR3 sequence: CASTQGGDTQYF. The CDR3 coding sequence is TGTGCCAGCACCCAGGGGGGGGATACGCAGTATTTT.

CDR3 protein: CASITRTGGETQYF. CDR3 DNA: TGTGCCAGCATCACAAGGACAGGGGGAGAGACCCAGTACTTC. The chain combines TRBV9 with TRBJ2-5, with 10 bases fitting TRBD1. Trimming took 6 bases from V and 4 from J; bases not matched to a gene: 6. The CDR3 totals 14 residues. CDR1 is SGDLS and CDR2 is YYNGEE in the germline V gene.

The chain couples TRBV7-1 to TRBJ1-2, with D possibly matching TRBD1 (5 bases). TRBV7-1 falls under the ORF class, with uncertain function. V shed 4 bases and J shed 6 bases, with 21 bases lying between them. This CDR3 contains 16 residues. CDR3 bases: TGTGCCAGCAGCTTAACGGCCGGTACCGGGGACGATGGCTACACCTTC. Its translation is CASSLTAGTGDDGYTF.

V gene TRBV6-8 combines with J gene TRBJ2-1; TRBD2 matches at 8 bases. The J segment lost 4 bases and the V segment lost 4 bases, leaving 6 bases of the junction unmatched. CDR1 is MNHGY and CDR2 is SAAAGT in the germline V gene. This CDR3 has 15 amino acids. CDR3 in DNA: TGTGCCAGCAGTTTAGCGGGGAGTCAATACAATGAGCAGTTCTTC. Amino acid sequence: CASSLAGSQYNEQFF.

The chain uses TRBV11-3 and TRBJ2-1, with 9 bases fitting TRBD1. The germline V gene has CDR1 SGHNT and CDR2 YENEEA. V lost 5 bases to trimming and J lost 4 bases; unmatched junction nucleotides: 18. This CDR3 has 19 amino acids. CDR3 DNA: TGTGCCAGCAGCGCCCGCCCCGAACCGGGACAGGGATTATACAATGAGCAGTTCTTC. It specifies CASSARPEPGQGLYNEQFF. Drawing the rest from reference TRBV11-3 and TRBJ2-1, the complete variable domain is EAGVVQSPRYKIIEKKQPVAFWCNPISGHNTLYWYLQNLGQGPELLIRYENEEAVDDSQLPKDRFSAERLKGVDSTLKIQPAELGDSAVYLCASSARPEPGQGLYNEQFFGPGTRLTVL.

In regard to this clone: The read terminates 1 residue before the CDR3 end, so the remaining end is supplied by the germline J gene. The chain uses TRBV11-3 and TRBJ2-1; D is possibly TRBD2 (6 bases). Germline CDR1 SGHNT, CDR2 YENEEA. The CDR3 is 15 amino acids. V was shortened by 0 bases and J by 6 bases, with 12 bases between the two germline ends. The DNA read from the CDR3 is TGTGCCAGCAGCTTAGACGTACTAGCCTCCAATGAGCAGTTC. Its protein is CASSLDVLASNEQF. The whole CDR3 protein is CASSLDVLASNEQFF.

The chain is built from TRBV18 and TRBJ2-5; a possible D gene is TRBD1 (6 bases). The CDR3 runs to 13 residues. Germline V gene lookup returns CDR1 KGHSH and CDR2 LQKENI. Trimming took off 4 bases at V and 2 bases at J, with 8 bases between the two ends. The CDR3 DNA reads TGTGCCAGCTCACGGACAGTTCAAGAGACCCAGTACTTC. This codes for CASSRTVQETQYF.

This clone is a singleton in its sample. The V call is TRBV11-3, the J call TRBJ2-2, with a weak D call TRBD1 (5 bases). The CDR3 length is 14 residues. The V end was cut by 1 base, the J end by 5 bases, with 8 bases between. Germline V gene sequence: CDR1 SGHNT, CDR2 YENEEA. The CDR3 is CASSLGSGTGELFF. CDR3 nucleotides: TGTGCCAGCAGCTTAGGGTCAGGGACCGGGGAGCTGTTTTTT.

V usage is TRBV22-1 and J usage is TRBJ2-5; the table's D call, TRBD2, was not checked against the DNA. TRBV22-1 is classified as a pseudogene. The CDR3 loop spans 15 amino acids. CDR3 protein: CASSGTSSRMETQYF. CDR3 nucleotides: TGTGCCAGCAGCGGGACTAGCTCTCGGATGGAGACCCAGTACTTC.

This clone was recorded a few times. This chain joins TRBV11-3 and TRBJ2-3; 8 nucleotides match TRBD2. This CDR3 is 16 amino acids long. Germline assignment: CDR1 SGHNT and CDR2 YENEEA. V lost 3 bases, J lost 0 bases, and 5 bases stayed unmatched. The CDR3 nucleotides are TGTGCCAGCAGCTTGGGTAGCGGGGCAAGCACAGATACGCAGTATTTT. It yields the protein CASSLGSGASTDTQYF.

This CDR3 reads CASGPSYYEQYF. For the CDR3, the DNA is TGTGCCAGCGGGCCATCCTACTACGAGCAGTACTTC. The chain joins TRBV12-5 to TRBJ2-7; D may be TRBD2 (6 bases). Germline V gives CDR1 LGHNT, CDR2 FRNRAP. The CDR3 consists of 12 residues.

V is TRBV19 and J is TRBJ2-3; 8 nucleotides line up with TRBD2. Germline CDR1 LNHDA, CDR2 SQIVND (reference sequence). V lost 5 bases to trimming and J lost 0 bases; unmatched junction nucleotides: 16. This CDR3 comprises 19 residues. CDR3 DNA: TGTGCCAGTAGTCTATTGTTTAGCGGGATTTTCTCTAGCACAGATACGCAGTATTTT. Translating it yields CASSLLFSGIFSSTDTQYF.

The chain is built from TRBV30 and TRBJ2-7; the D is unclear. CDR3 length equals 13 residues. From germline, CDR1 is GTSNPN and CDR2 SVGIG (reference sequence). V was shortened by 2 bases and J by 3 bases, with 11 bases between the two germline ends. The CDR3 nucleotides read TGTGCCTGGAGTCATGGACGAGACTACGAGCAGTACTTC. This sequence encodes CAWSHGRDYEQYF.

This rearrangement joins TRBV6-8 to TRBJ2-7, with 8 bases lining up with TRBD1. The CDR3 contains 16 residues. In germline, CDR1 is MNHGY, CDR2 SAAAGT. Trimming removed 2 bases from V and 0 bases from J; junction bases left unmatched: 6. The CDR3, as DNA: TGTGCCAGCAGTTACGTTACAGGGGGATTCTCCTACGAGCAGTACTTC. Translating gives CASSYVTGGFSYEQYF.

The gene calls are TRBV6-8 and TRBJ2-1; TRBD2 matches at 14 bases. CDR1 is MNHGY, CDR2 SAAAGT, per germline. CDR3 length: 15 amino acids. J was trimmed by 12 bases and V by 2 bases; bases with no gene match: 6. The CDR3 DNA reads as TGTGCCAGCAGTTACCCATCGGGGACTAGCGGGAGGCAGTTCTTC. This encodes CASSYPSGTSGRQFF.